This TCR beta chain was retrieved from a study of cytomegalovirus exposure and HLA in healthy donors. Study-level results: An analysis was carried out later, and it reportedly showed fewer N-insertions in an Asian-associated ancestry cluster than the roughly 700-donor mean.

This CDR3 has 14 residues. V gave up 6 bases and J gave up 4 bases; unmatched junction bases: 8. The germline CDR1 and CDR2 sequences are SGDLS and YYNGEE. To note about this clone: As yet, its antigen is unknown.

This PCR relied on a set of 60 Vbeta primers and 13 Jbeta primers. Per the original data handling: A later analysis counted 65 million to 80 million unique TCR beta chains, some 12 million shared. Sequenced by immunoSEQ multiplex PCR; TCRdb stores in-frame clones only, minus some. The V and J calls and clone size are taken from that table; D and trimming were inferred from the DNA. The repertoire holds more than 110,000 clones, with around 81% as singletons. Sequenced material: PBMCs. The receptor comes from a man aged 35 to 55 in good health and CMV-seropositive. The J gene is TRBJ1-2, the V gene TRBV9; 8 positions match TRBD1. CDR3 in DNA: TGTGCCAGCATCTCAGGGGGCGATCGCTATGGCTACACCTTC. Translation gives CASISGGDRYGYTF. Complete variable domain (other parts from reference TRBV9 and TRBJ1-2): DSGVTQTPKHLITATGQRVTLRCSPRSGDLSVYWYQQSLDQGLQFLIQYYNGEERAKGNILERFSAQQFPDLHSELNLSSLELGDSALYFCASISGGDRYGYTFGSGTRLTVV.